This is a list of T cell receptor beta chains from one sample in a study of beta chain features in type 1 diabetes. Only in-frame clones appear in the TCRdb table, and some are missing; sequencing was by immunoSEQ multiplex PCR. Here the sample spans 900,000 or so clones, roughly a sixth being singletons. Sample: naive CD4+ T cells from blood. The receptors were sampled from a woman between 18 and 29 years old in good health. The CDR3 runs from the conserved cysteine through the conserved F or W. Fields, in order: D gene, J gene, V gene, clone size, CDR3 protein, CDR3 DNA. The D gene is left open where the match is weak. Clone size, where shown, is once, few, many, or a class for clones that have expanded.

D gene: .
J gene: TRBJ2-3
V gene: TRBV7-2
clone size: .
CDR3 protein: CASSLYAGRTDTQYF
CDR3 DNA: TGTGCCAGCAGCTTATACGCGGGTCGCACAGATACGCAGTATTTT

D gene: .
J gene: TRBJ1-3
V gene: TRBV18
clone size: .
CDR3 protein: CASSPTALSGNTIYF
CDR3 DNA: TGTGCCAGCTCACCCACGGCTCTCTCTGGAAACACCATATATTTT

D gene: TRBD2
J gene: TRBJ2-5
V gene: TRBV11-2
clone size: few
CDR3 protein: CASRGGIQETQYF
CDR3 DNA: TGTGCCAGCAGGGGGGGGATTCAAGAGACCCAGTACTTC

D gene: .
J gene: TRBJ2-2
V gene: TRBV18
clone size: .
CDR3 protein: CATAGQKNTGELFF
CDR3 DNA: TGTGCCACCGCCGGACAGAAAAACACCGGGGAGCTGTTTTTT

D gene: .
J gene: TRBJ2-1
V gene: TRBV6-5
clone size: few
CDR3 protein: CASSYSLVGAGEQFF
CDR3 DNA: TGTGCCAGCAGTTACAGTCTAGTTGGGGCGGGTGAGCAGTTCTTC

D gene: .
J gene: TRBJ2-5
V gene: TRBV6-6
clone size: .
CDR3 protein: CASSSENLQTQYF
CDR3 DNA: TGTGCCAGCAGTTCTGAGAATCTCCAGACCCAGTACTTC

D gene: .
J gene: TRBJ1-5
V gene: TRBV27
clone size: few
CDR3 protein: CASSFYRDQPQHF
CDR3 DNA: TGTGCCAGCAGTTTTTACAGAGATCAGCCCCAGCATTTT

D gene: .
J gene: TRBJ1-2
V gene: TRBV14
clone size: few
CDR3 protein: CASSQDQLYGYTF
CDR3 DNA: TGTGCCAGCAGCCAAGACCAGCTTTATGGCTACACCTTC

D gene: .
J gene: TRBJ2-7
V gene: TRBV7-2
clone size: few
CDR3 protein: CASSLGTGSYEQYF
CDR3 DNA: TGTGCCAGCAGCTTAGGGACTGGTTCCTACGAGCAGTACTTC

D gene: TRBD2
J gene: TRBJ2-2
V gene: TRBV11-1
clone size: .
CDR3 protein: CASSLGLPNTGELFF
CDR3 DNA: TGTGCCAGCAGCTTGGGACTACCGAACACCGGGGAGCTGTTTTTT

D gene: TRBD1
J gene: TRBJ1-1
V gene: TRBV7-2
clone size: .
CDR3 protein: CASSLDRGRTAFF
CDR3 DNA: TGTGCCAGCAGCTTAGATAGGGGGCGTACAGCTTTCTTT

D gene: .
J gene: TRBJ2-7
V gene: TRBV7-8
clone size: .
CDR3 protein: CASSPHRIRNYEQYF
CDR3 DNA: TGTGCCAGCAGCCCGCACCGGATACGGAACTACGAGCAGTACTTC

D gene: .
J gene: TRBJ2-5
V gene: TRBV9
clone size: .
CDR3 protein: CASSVATSQETQYF
CDR3 DNA: TGTGCCAGCAGCGTAGCCACTAGTCAAGAGACCCAGTACTTC

D gene: TRBD1
J gene: TRBJ2-1
V gene: TRBV5-1
clone size: .
CDR3 protein: CASRGTTGTGGNEQFF
CDR3 DNA: TGCGCCAGCAGGGGGACCACCGGGACAGGGGGCAATGAGCAGTTCTTC

D gene: .
J gene: TRBJ1-1
V gene: TRBV28
clone size: few
CDR3 protein: CASSFPDRLNTEAFF
CDR3 DNA: TGTGCCAGCAGTTTCCCGGACAGATTGAACACTGAAGCTTTCTTT

D gene: TRBD2
J gene: TRBJ2-1
V gene: TRBV5-1
clone size: .
CDR3 protein: CASSLGASGRYYNEQFF
CDR3 DNA: TGCGCCAGCAGCTTAGGTGCTAGCGGGAGGTACTACAATGAGCAGTTCTTC

D gene: .
J gene: TRBJ2-3
V gene: TRBV5-1
clone size: .
CDR3 protein: CASSFGAVGDTQYF
CDR3 DNA: TGCGCCAGCAGCTTTGGGGCGGTCGGAGATACGCAGTATTTT

D gene: .
J gene: TRBJ2-3
V gene: TRBV5-4
clone size: .
CDR3 protein: CASRPKGGTDTQYF
CDR3 DNA: TGTGCCAGCAGACCAAAGGGTGGTACGGATACGCAGTATTTT

D gene: TRBD1
J gene: TRBJ2-6
V gene: TRBV4-3
clone size: .
CDR3 protein: CASSRDRAASGANVLTF
CDR3 DNA: TGCGCCAGCAGCCGGGACAGGGCAGCCTCTGGGGCCAACGTCCTGACTTTC

D gene: .
J gene: TRBJ2-3
V gene: TRBV5-6
clone size: few
CDR3 protein: CASSLAASTRDTQYF
CDR3 DNA: TGTGCCAGCAGCCTGGCGGCTAGCACCAGGGATACGCAGTATTTT

D gene: .
J gene: TRBJ2-7
V gene: TRBV7-8
clone size: .
CDR3 protein: CASSFLVRNEQYF
CDR3 DNA: TGTGCCAGCAGCTTTCTTGTACGCAACGAGCAGTACTTC

D gene: .
J gene: TRBJ2-1
V gene: TRBV18
clone size: .
CDR3 protein: CASSPAVYNEQFF
CDR3 DNA: TGTGCCAGCTCACCAGCAGTCTACAATGAGCAGTTCTTC

D gene: .
J gene: TRBJ2-5
V gene: TRBV28
clone size: .
CDR3 protein: CASSSPGAGETQYF
CDR3 DNA: TGTGCCAGCAGCTCCCCGGGGGCTGGGGAGACCCAGTACTTC

D gene: .
J gene: TRBJ2-1
V gene: TRBV7-3
clone size: .
CDR3 protein: CASSLVGFSYNEQFF
CDR3 DNA: TGTGCCAGCAGCTTAGTTGGCTTCTCCTACAATGAGCAGTTCTTC

D gene: TRBD1
J gene: TRBJ2-6
V gene: TRBV18
clone size: few
CDR3 protein: CASSTGPSSGANVLTF
CDR3 DNA: TGTGCCAGCTCGACAGGGCCCAGCTCTGGGGCCAACGTCCTGACTTTC

D gene: TRBD1
J gene: TRBJ1-5
V gene: TRBV28
clone size: .
CDR3 protein: CASSFVGQGFSQPQHF
CDR3 DNA: TGTGCCAGCAGTTTCGTGGGACAGGGGTTCTCTCAGCCCCAGCATTTT

D gene: TRBD1
J gene: TRBJ2-1
V gene: TRBV25-1
clone size: .
CDR3 protein: CASSDPGQEGNEQFF
CDR3 DNA: TGTGCCAGCAGTGATCCCGGACAGGAAGGCAATGAGCAGTTCTTC